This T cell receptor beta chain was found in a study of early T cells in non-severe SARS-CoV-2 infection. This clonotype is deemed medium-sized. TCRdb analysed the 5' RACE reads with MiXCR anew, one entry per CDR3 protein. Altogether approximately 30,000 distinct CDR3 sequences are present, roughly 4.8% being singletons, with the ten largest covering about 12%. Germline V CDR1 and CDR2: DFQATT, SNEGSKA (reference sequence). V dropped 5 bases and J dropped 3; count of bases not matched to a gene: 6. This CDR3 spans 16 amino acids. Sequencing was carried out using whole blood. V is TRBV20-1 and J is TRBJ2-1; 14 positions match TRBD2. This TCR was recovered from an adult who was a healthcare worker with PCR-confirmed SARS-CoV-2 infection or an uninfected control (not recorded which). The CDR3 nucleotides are TGCAGTGCTTGGACTAGCGGGAGGTCGAACTACAATGAGCAGTTCTTC. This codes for CSAWTSGRSNYNEQFF.